This T cell receptor (beta chain) came from a study of T-cell memory formation after mild COVID-19. Study-level background: Across donors, TCR clusters were largely donor specific.

TCRdb recomputed calls from the 5' RACE reads with MiXCR, one row per CDR3 protein. The sample has 190,000 or so distinct CDR3 sequences, over 20% seen once. The CDR3 is 14 residues long. V shed 0 bases, J shed 3 bases, and the junction held 2 bases outside the gene matches. CDR1 is SGHRS, CDR2 YFSETQ, per germline. A note on this clonotype: Its antigen is currently unknown.

The study, taken as a whole, reports: The study detected some responding clones in pre-infection memory, suggesting cross-reactive memory joined.

The TCR comes from an adult woman who had mild COVID-19 (a few samples of this study predate the infection). Cell type and time point are not known. The chain links TRBV5-1 to TRBJ2-7; TRBD2 matches at 8 bases. The sequenced sample consisted of PBMCs or a T cell subset sorted from them (not recorded which). The CDR3 nucleotides read TGCGCCAGCAGCTTGGAGGCGGGGGGCTACGAGCAGTACTTC. Translated: CASSLEAGGYEQYF.